The clone carrying this TCR beta chain occurred a few times. As yet, its antigen is unknown. Prepared libraries of TCR beta cDNA carried unique molecular identifiers. T cells numbering roughly 0.9 to 10 million yielded cDNA molecules that totaled about 500,000. One entry per CDR3 protein results from TCRdb running MiXCR on the PCR reads. The profile shows about 820,000 distinct CDR3 sequences, approximately 57% of them singletons. The entry originates in a study of post-analysis software for immune sequencing data. Germline V gives CDR1 SGHKS, CDR2 YYEKEE (reference sequence). This CDR3 contains 16 residues. The V end lost 2 bases, the J end lost 2 bases, and 14 bases lay between the germline ends. Study results and caveats: Those with multiple sclerosis, the patient group, showed significantly lower normalized Chao1 diversity than controls. Higher frequency in patients than in controls was seen for several TRBV segments, with TRBV5-6, TRBV5-1 and TRBV20-1 among them.

This chain links TRBV5-5 with TRBJ2-1; D might be TRBD1 (6 bases). Sequenced sample: blood. This clonotype originated in a girl aged 5-17 years with multiple sclerosis. As DNA, the CDR3 is TGTGCCAGCAGCTTCGGTCAACAGGGCACCTACAATGAGCAGTTCTTC. It specifies CASSFGQQGTYNEQFF. Full variable domain (remainder filled in from reference TRBV5-5 and TRBJ2-1): DAGVTQSPTHLIKTRGQQVTLRCSPISGHKSVSWYQQVLGQGPQFIFQYYEKEERGRGNFPDRFSARQFPNYSSELNVNALLLGDSALYLCASSFGQQGTYNEQFFGPGTRLTVL.